This passage covers 7 T cell receptor beta chains from one sample sequenced in a study of siplizumab effects on memory and regulatory T cells. Method: immunoSEQ multiplex PCR; TCRdb's copy keeps in-frame clones and lacks some. The data hold about 87,000 clones, with roughly 87% observed a single time. The sequencing sample was made of Tregs sorted from blood. Every receptor here comes from a human donor in good health.

The chain is built from TRBV29-1 and TRBJ1-2; D might be TRBD1 (5 bases). Germline V gives CDR1 SQVTM, CDR2 ANQGSEA. Deletions cut 5 bases from V and 3 bases from J, with 10 bases between. This CDR3 comprises 12 residues. Here the CDR3 reads CSVPGTYYGYTF. In DNA, the CDR3 is TGCAGCGTTCCAGGGACGTACTATGGCTACACCTTC.

This clone was recorded only once. The rearrangement joins TRBV18 to TRBJ2-5, with D hard to call. V was pared by 1 base and J by 5 bases, with 14 bases between. Germline values: CDR1 KGHSH, CDR2 LQKENI. The CDR3 spans 15 residues. The CDR3 DNA reads as TGTGCCAGCTCACCACAGGGTGGAGATTGGGAGACCCAGTACTTC. Protein product: CASSPQGGDWETQYF.

The gene calls are TRBV7-2 and TRBJ1-1; D gene uncertain. The CDR3 runs to 14 residues. Between the trimmed V and J ends, which lost 4 bases and 1 base, there was a span of 10 bases. Germline CDR1 SGHTA, CDR2 FQGNSA. CDR3 residues: CASSYRTANTEAFF. The CDR3 DNA is TGTGCCAGCAGCTACCGGACGGCGAACACTGAAGCTTTCTTT. The variable domain in full, completed from reference TRBV7-2 and TRBJ1-1, reads GAGVSQSPSNKVTEKGKDVELRCDPISGHTALYWYRQSLGQGLEFLIYFQGNSAPDKSGLPSDRFSAERTGGSVSTLTIQRTQQEDSAVYLCASSYRTANTEAFFGQGTRLTVV.

The chain combines TRBV7-6 with TRBJ1-5; D is undetermined. The germline V and J ends were trimmed by 1 base and 9 bases, with 13 bases remaining between them. This CDR3 has 14 residues. CDR1 is SGHVS, CDR2 FNYEAQ, per germline. CDR3 in DNA: TGTGCCAGCAGCTTAGGAGGAGGTTTTTGGCCCCAGCATTTT. Its translation: CASSLGGGFWPQHF.

The chain carries TRBV19 and TRBJ2-7; 8 bases are shared with TRBD2. The ends lost 9 bases at V and 4 bases at J; junction bases unmatched: 14. From germline, CDR1 is LNHDA and CDR2 SQIVND (reference sequence). The CDR3 covers 15 residues. The CDR3 loop is CASRGGSTSTYEQYF. Written as DNA, the CDR3 is TGTGCCAGCCGGGGGGGATCCACCTCAACTTACGAGCAGTACTTC. The full variable domain, completed using reference TRBV19 and TRBJ2-7, is DGGITQSPKYLFRKEGQNVTLSCEQNLNHDAMYWYRQDPGQGLRLIYYSQIVNDFQKGDIAEGYSVSREKKESFPLTVTSAQKNPTAFYLCASRGGSTSTYEQYFGPGTRLTVT.

This clone came up once. This chain links TRBV2 with TRBJ1-5; a weak D match, TRBD1 (6 bases). CDR3 length: 14 amino acids. The V end lost 7 bases, the J end lost 4 bases, and 14 bases lay between the germline ends. Germline values: CDR1 SNHLY, CDR2 FYNNEI. The CDR3, as DNA: TGTGCCAGCACCCTCGGGCAGGGGAATCAGCCCCAGCATTTT. Translated, it gives CASTLGQGNQPQHF.

The chain has TRBV28 and TRBJ2-1; D might be TRBD1 (6 bases). Germline V gene lookup returns CDR1 MDHEN and CDR2 SYDVKM. This CDR3 has 17 residues. The ends were cut back, 2 bases at V and 3 bases at J, with 17 bases in the middle. This CDR3 is CASSLGQPSHYYNEQFF. The CDR3 DNA reads TGTGCCAGCAGTTTAGGACAGCCAAGCCACTACTACAATGAGCAGTTCTTC.